These 24 T cell receptor beta chains originate from one sample sequenced in a study of response to subunit inactivated influenza vaccine. TCRdb independently ran MiXCR on the RT-PCR reads; one entry per CDR3 protein. Counted here are over 400,000 distinct CDR3 sequences, approximately 9.9% occurring once; the ten biggest clones make up about 12%. The sample consisted of PBMCs from blood, taken roughly 46 days after vaccination. The receptor source for this set is a man aged 50 to 59 who received an inactivated influenza vaccine.

This clonotype has a handful of counts. The V call is TRBV7-6, the J call TRBJ2-2; the match to TRBD2 covers 15 bases. With 4 bases clipped from V and 3 bases from J, the junction kept 6 bases outside the gene matches. CDR3 length equals 18 residues. Germline CDR1 reads SGHVS; CDR2 reads FNYEAQ. In nucleotides, the CDR3 is TGTGCCAGCAGCTCCGGACTAGCGGGGGGGGCGTACACCGGGGAGCTGTTTTTT. Its protein is CASSSGLAGGAYTGELFF.

This clonotype was detected many times. This chain connects TRBV6-6 to TRBJ1-3; D not resolved. Trimming took 6 bases from V and 3 from J, leaving 9 bases between them. Germline V CDR1 and CDR2: MNHNY, SVGAGI (reference sequence). CDR3 length equals 13 residues. The CDR3 sequence: CASSRGGGNTIYF. The CDR3 DNA reads TGTGCCAGCAGCCGGGGTGGTGGAAACACCATATATTTT.

This clonotype has a handful of counts. The chain recombines TRBV11-2 with TRBJ2-1, with 10 bases aligning to TRBD1. With 1 base clipped from V and 0 bases from J, the junction kept 6 bases outside the gene matches. Germline V gene sequence: CDR1 SGHAT, CDR2 FQNNGV. The CDR3 covers 18 residues. Written as DNA, the CDR3 is TGTGCCAGCAGCTTAGTGGGACAGGGGTTGAGCTCCTACAATGAGCAGTTCTTC. The encoded protein is CASSLVGQGLSSYNEQFF. Variable domain in full (rest from reference TRBV11-2 and TRBJ2-1): EAGVAQSPRYKIIEKRQSVAFWCNPISGHATLYWYQQILGQGPKLLIQFQNNGVVDDSQLPKDRFSAERLKGVDSTLKIQPAKLEDSAVYLCASSLVGQGLSSYNEQFFGPGTRLTVL.

This chain uses TRBV18 with TRBJ2-5; D gene unclear. CDR3 length: 15 residues. Trimming left V 3 bases short and J 2 bases short, with 13 bases between. Germline assignment: CDR1 KGHSH and CDR2 LQKENI. CDR3 loop: CASSPVLLVQETQYF. DNA for the CDR3: TGTGCCAGCTCACCCGTCCTTCTCGTGCAAGAGACCCAGTACTTC.

The chain couples TRBV21-1 to TRBJ2-3; the table's D call TRBD1 went unverified against the DNA. TRBV21-1 is designated a pseudogene. The CDR3 covers 14 residues. CDR3: CASSKGQKTDTQYF. The CDR3 region has the DNA TGTGCCAGCAGCAAAGGACAGAAAACAGATACGCAGTATTTT.

The rearrangement joins TRBV19 to TRBJ1-1, with TRBD1 matching over 7 bases. The germline CDR1 and CDR2 sequences are LNHDA and SQIVND (reference sequence). Germline trimming cut 3 bases from V and 0 bases from J; bases unmatched to any gene: 4. The CDR3 runs to 15 residues. The CDR3 sequence: CASSMATGMNTEAFF. In nucleotides, the CDR3 is TGTGCCAGTAGTATGGCGACAGGGATGAACACTGAAGCTTTCTTT.

The chain combines TRBV30 with TRBJ1-2; D may be TRBD1 (5 bases). The germline gives CDR1 GTSNPN, CDR2 SVGIG (reference sequence). Trimming cost V 5 bases and J 4 bases, with 14 bases left between them. The CDR3 has 13 residues. The chain's CDR3 is CAWAAGPGYGYTF. CDR3 coding DNA: TGTGCCTGGGCGGCAGGGCCGGGCTATGGCTACACCTTC.

This clonotype was seen many times. The chain carries TRBV7-2 and TRBJ2-7; D is perhaps TRBD2 (6 bases). Trimming stripped 5 bases from V and 3 bases from J, with 14 bases between. The length of the CDR3 is 14 residues. Germline assignment: CDR1 SGHTA and CDR2 FQGNSA. CDR3 DNA sequence: TGTGCCAGCAGCCGACCGGGACTCGACTACGAGCAGTACTTC. It yields the protein CASSRPGLDYEQYF.

The chain combines TRBV20-1 with TRBJ1-5; unclear D gene. The CDR3 has 15 amino acids. V was cut by 5 bases and J by 4 bases, with 18 bases left in between. CDR1 and CDR2 (germline): DFQATT, SNEGSKA (reference sequence). CDR3 sequence: CSAVEGAATNQPQHF. The CDR3 DNA reads as TGCAGTGCTGTCGAAGGCGCAGCAACAAATCAGCCCCAGCATTTT.

This CDR3 reads CATSRGGLVGRELFF. CDR3 DNA sequence: TGTGCCACCAGCAGAGGAGGACTAGTCGGGCGGGAGCTGTTTTTT. The chain is built from TRBV15 and TRBJ2-2; 7 positions agree with TRBD2. Trimming at V came to 1 base and at J to 9 bases, leaving 8 bases not matched to a gene. The CDR3 totals 15 residues. The germline V gene encodes CDR1 LNHNV and CDR2 YYDKDF (reference sequence).

This clonotype showed up many times. The CDR3 sequence: CSAKGSSGGGPDTQYF. The CDR3 DNA reads TGCAGTGCCAAGGGTTCTAGCGGAGGGGGCCCAGATACGCAGTATTTT. The chain carries TRBV20-1 and TRBJ2-3; D assignment may be TRBD1 or TRBD2 (7 bases each). The CDR3 has 16 amino acids. Germline CDR1 reads DFQATT; CDR2 reads SNEGSKA (reference sequence). V was pared by 6 bases and J by 4 bases, with 23 bases between.

The chain combines TRBV10-3 with TRBJ2-1, with a tentative D call TRBD2 (6 bases). The CDR3 runs to 13 residues. V shed 8 bases and J shed 3 bases, with 11 bases lying between them. The V gene's germline CDR1 is ENHRY and CDR2 SYGVKD. The CDR3 here is CAIFAGSYNEQFF. In DNA form, the CDR3 reads TGTGCCATCTTTGCGGGGAGCTACAATGAGCAGTTCTTC.

Ten or more counts support this clonotype. The J gene is TRBJ2-7, the V gene TRBV10-3, with 12 bases lining up with TRBD2. CDR1 is ENHRY, CDR2 SYGVKD, per germline. This CDR3 spans 15 amino acids. V lost 3 bases to trimming and J lost 4 bases; unmatched junction nucleotides: 4. DNA for the CDR3: TGTGCCATCAGTGACCGGACTAGCGGGGTGTACGAGCAGTACTTC. It encodes CAISDRTSGVYEQYF.

This clonotype has at least ten counts. The DNA of the CDR3 is TGTGCCATCGGGGGGAGGGAGCTAAATGAGCAGTTCTTC. Its protein is CAIGGRELNEQFF. J is TRBJ2-1 and V is TRBV10-3; the match to TRBD2 covers 7 bases. V shed 8 bases and J 7 bases; nucleotides not matched to a gene: 8. The CDR3 consists of 13 residues. Per germline, CDR1 ENHRY and CDR2 SYGVKD.

In this sample, this clonotype turned up a few times. The CDR3 is CASSLVAVRNQPQHF. CDR3 sequence (DNA): TGTGCCAGCAGCTTAGTTGCCGTACGCAATCAGCCCCAGCATTTT. This sequence joins TRBV7-8 and TRBJ1-5; D remains ambiguous. Germline V gives CDR1 SGHVS, CDR2 FQNEAQ. V lost 1 base and J lost 2, with 9 bases in between. The CDR3 totals 15 residues.

This clonotype was seen many times. This chain uses TRBV5-6 with TRBJ1-5; no firm D call. This CDR3 comprises 16 residues. Germline V gene sequence: CDR1 SGHDT, CDR2 YYEEEE. Trimming left V 3 bases short and J 2 bases short, with 15 bases between. The chain's CDR3 is CASSSNYGIGNQPQHF. For the CDR3, the DNA is TGTGCCAGCAGCTCTAATTACGGGATTGGCAATCAGCCCCAGCATTTT.

Here the CDR3 reads CASSSNGLAGYNEQFF. CDR3 nucleotide sequence: TGCGCCAGCAGCTCGAATGGACTAGCGGGGTACAATGAGCAGTTCTTC. The chain combines TRBV5-1 with TRBJ2-1, with TRBD2 identical over 12 bases. V shed 3 bases, J shed 4 bases, and the junction held 5 bases outside the gene matches. The CDR3 is made up of 16 amino acids. Per germline, CDR1 SGHRS and CDR2 YFSETQ.

This clonotype was found a few times. The chain has TRBV5-1 and TRBJ2-2; 9 nucleotides match TRBD1. The J segment lost 4 bases and the V segment lost 4 bases, leaving 8 bases of the junction unmatched. The V gene's germline CDR1 is SGHRS and CDR2 YFSETQ. This CDR3 is 16 amino acids long. CDR3 coding DNA: TGCGCCAGCAGCCTGAAACAGGGGGCGATCACCGGGGAGCTGTTTTTT. This translates into CASSLKQGAITGELFF.

This chain uses TRBV7-9 with TRBJ2-3; D ambiguous. Trimming shortened V by 0 bases and J by 4 bases, and 14 bases separated the two germline ends. Germline loops: CDR1 SEHNR, CDR2 FQNEAQ (reference sequence). This CDR3 spans 16 amino acids. CDR3 coding DNA: TGTGCCAGCAGCTTAGCGAGGCCTCCCCGAGCAGATACGCAGTATTTT. It specifies CASSLARPPRADTQYF.

The chain is built from TRBV20-1 and TRBJ2-4; D is tentatively TRBD1 or TRBD2 (5 bases each). The V gene lost 5 bases and the J gene lost 10 bases, with 21 bases spanning the gap. Looked up from germline, CDR1 is DFQATT and CDR2 is SNEGSKA (reference sequence). The CDR3 has 14 residues. The CDR3 sequence is CSADFTGTARIQYF. CDR3 nucleotide sequence: TGCAGTGCTGATTTTACGGGGACGGCCCGAATTCAGTACTTC.

The chain is built from TRBV5-1 and TRBJ2-7; TRBD1 agrees at 7 bases. This CDR3 is 15 amino acids long. The junction had 10 bases not matched to a gene; V was cut back by 4 bases and J by 3 bases. The germline V gene encodes CDR1 SGHRS and CDR2 YFSETQ. The CDR3 region is CASSPTGTVDYEQYF. As DNA, the CDR3 is TGCGCCAGCAGCCCCACCGGGACAGTCGACTACGAGCAGTACTTC.

In its sample, this clonotype was seen a few times. The J gene is TRBJ2-7, the V gene TRBV28, with TRBD2 identical over 8 bases. Trimming took 6 bases from V and 7 from J; bases not matched to a gene: 11. The CDR3 contains 14 residues. Looked up from germline, CDR1 is MDHEN and CDR2 is SYDVKM. CDR3 coding DNA: TGTGCCAGCAGCCCCAGCGGGGGTAGAGGGGAGCAGTACTTC. Translation gives CASSPSGGRGEQYF.

The gene calls are TRBV6-2 or TRBV6-3 and TRBJ1-2, with TRBD1 as a possible D gene (6 bases). This CDR3 contains 15 residues. Per germline, CDR1 MNHEY and CDR2 SVGEGT. Trimming removed 6 bases from V and 3 bases from J, with 17 bases in between. The CDR3 here is CASRPIRGSYYGYTF. For the CDR3, the DNA is TGTGCCAGCAGACCAATCAGGGGATCCTACTATGGCTACACCTTC.

This chain uses TRBV10-3 with TRBJ1-1; TRBD1 might be the D (6 bases). Germline V gives CDR1 ENHRY, CDR2 SYGVKD. This CDR3 comprises 14 residues. Trimming cost V 11 bases and J 7 bases, with 23 bases left between them. CDR3 loop: CAVSSGRGIDEAFF. In DNA form, the CDR3 reads TGTGCCGTCTCTTCGGGCAGGGGTATAGATGAAGCTTTCTTT.